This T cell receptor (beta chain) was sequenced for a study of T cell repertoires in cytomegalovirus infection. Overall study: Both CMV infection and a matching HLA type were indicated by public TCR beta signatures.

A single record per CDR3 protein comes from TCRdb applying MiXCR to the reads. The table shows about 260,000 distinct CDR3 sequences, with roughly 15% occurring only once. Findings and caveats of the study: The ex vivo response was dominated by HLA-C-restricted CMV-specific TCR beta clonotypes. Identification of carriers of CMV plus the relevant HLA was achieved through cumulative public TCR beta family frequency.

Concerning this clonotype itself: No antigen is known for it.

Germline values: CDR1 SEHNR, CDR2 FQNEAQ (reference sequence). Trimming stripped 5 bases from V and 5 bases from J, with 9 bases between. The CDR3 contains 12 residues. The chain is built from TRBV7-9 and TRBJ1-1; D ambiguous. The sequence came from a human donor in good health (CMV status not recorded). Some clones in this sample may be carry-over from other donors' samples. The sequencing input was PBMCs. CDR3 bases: TGTGCCAGCAGCCCCCCCAGGACTGAAGCTTTCTTT. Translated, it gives CASSPPRTEAFF.